These 23 T cell receptor beta chains share one sample of origin, sequenced in a study of T-cell reconstitution after alpha-beta-depleted transplantation in children. Unique molecular identifiers were incorporated when the TCRbeta library was constructed. TCRdb processed the PCR reads anew with MiXCR; each CDR3 protein has one entry. The table records approximately 500,000 distinct CDR3 sequences, roughly a tenth of them present only once. The sequencing here drew on PBMCs, taken before TCRalphabeta/CD19-depleted stem cell transplant. The origin of the receptors is a child aged 2 to 9 with inherited bone marrow failure, due to receive a stem cell transplant.

Ten or more counts support this clonotype. The junction differs from germline at one of its ends, possibly a read error. The chain couples TRBV5-1 to TRBJ2-7, with 7 bases matching TRBD2. This CDR3 spans 14 amino acids. Germline V gene lookup returns CDR1 SGHRS and CDR2 YFSETQ. CDR3 nucleotides: TGCGTCAGCAGCTTGGCGGGAGAACCCTACGAGCAGTACTTC. This translates into CVSSLAGEPYEQYF.

In its sample, this clonotype was seen many times. The V gene is TRBV29-1, the J gene TRBJ2-7; TRBD1 aligns across 8 bases. This CDR3 has 13 residues. J lost 3 bases, V lost 6 bases, and 7 bases had no gene match. In germline, CDR1 is SQVTM, CDR2 ANQGSEA. In DNA form, the CDR3 reads TGCAGCGTCGCCGGGACAGGCGTCTACGAGCAGTACTTC. It specifies CSVAGTGVYEQYF.

Regarding this clonotype: Given a much more abundant clone one base away, this may be a read error. The chain has TRBV4-2 and TRBJ1-5; no clear D. The CDR3 has 15 residues. In germline, CDR1 is LGHNA, CDR2 YNFKEQ. CDR3 DNA: TGTGCCAGCAGCCAAGAAGGTCATAGCAATCAGCACCAGCATTTT. Protein sequence: CASSQEGHSNQHQHF.

This clonotype was seen repeatedly, ten times or more. V usage is TRBV5-1 and J usage is TRBJ2-1, with TRBD2 matching 9 bases. The CDR3 has 14 residues. In germline, CDR1 is SGHRS, CDR2 YFSETQ. J lost 10 bases, V lost 3 bases, and 8 bases had no gene match. The CDR3, as DNA: TGCGCCAGCAGCTGGGGACTAGCCCTGGGGGAGCAGTTCTTC. Translation gives CASSWGLALGEQFF.

This clonotype has a handful of counts. The chain recombines TRBV6-1 with TRBJ1-2; 8 positions match TRBD1. Germline CDR1 and CDR2: MNHNS and SASEGT. This CDR3 has 14 amino acids. The junction had 6 bases not matched to a gene; V was cut back by 2 bases and J by 7 bases. The CDR3: CASSEIPGGFGYTF. The CDR3 DNA is TGTGCCAGCAGTGAAATCCCAGGGGGCTTTGGCTACACCTTC.

V and J are TRBV10-1 and TRBJ2-5; D not resolved. Trimming took off 0 bases at V and 3 bases at J, with 11 bases between the two ends. Per germline, CDR1 WNHNN and CDR2 SYGVQD (reference sequence). The CDR3 loop spans 15 amino acids. The CDR3 region is CASSESLGWEETQYF. CDR3 nucleotide sequence: TGCGCCAGCAGTGAGTCGCTGGGTTGGGAAGAGACCCAGTACTTC.

This clonotype was observed many times. J is TRBJ2-5 and V is TRBV5-1, with D possibly TRBD2 on 5 matching bases. This CDR3 is 14 amino acids long. The germline V gene encodes CDR1 SGHRS and CDR2 YFSETQ. The germline V and J ends were trimmed by 0 bases and 2 bases, with 8 bases remaining between them. CDR3 amino acids: CASSLVSAQETQYF. In DNA form, the CDR3 reads TGCGCCAGCAGCTTGGTTAGCGCTCAAGAGACCCAGTACTTC.

This clonotype was seen only a few times. This chain connects TRBV7-2 to TRBJ1-2, with D unclear. The CDR3 extends over 15 amino acids. Per the germline V gene, CDR1 is SGHTA and CDR2 is FQGNSA. V lost 3 bases, J lost 1 base, and 12 bases lay in between. The CDR3 here is CASSFVSQINYGYTF. DNA of the CDR3: TGTGCCAGCAGCTTTGTCAGCCAAATTAACTATGGCTACACCTTC.

Turning to this clonotype: This could be a read error, since a much larger clone is one nucleotide away. The chain combines TRBV9 with TRBJ1-1; D may be TRBD1 (5 bases). This CDR3 region has 14 residues. Germline assignment: CDR1 SGDLS and CDR2 YYNGEE. The DNA for the CDR3 is TGTACCAGCAGCGTAAGAGGGGTGAACACTGAAGCTTTCTTT. Encoded protein: CTSSVRGVNTEAFF.

This clonotype was detected many times. The rearrangement links TRBV7-9 to TRBJ1-6, with a possible D match to TRBD1 (6 bases). Germline V gene data show CDR1 as SEHNR and CDR2 as FQNEAQ (reference sequence). The CDR3 is 14 amino acids. Trimming shortened V by 4 bases and J by 6 bases, and 10 bases separated the two germline ends. The chain's CDR3 is CASSSGQLNSPLHF. The CDR3 DNA reads as TGTGCCAGCAGCTCCGGACAGCTTAATTCACCCCTCCACTTT.

The table lists this clonotype with many counts. The V and J genes are TRBV6-6 and TRBJ2-7; 7 bases agree with TRBD2. V lost 7 bases and J lost 9; bases outside the gene matches: 6. The CDR3 has 11 amino acids. The germline gives CDR1 MNHNY, CDR2 SVGAGI (reference sequence). CDR3 DNA: TGTGCCAGCACCATGGGAGGGTCGCAGTACTTC. Translating it yields CASTMGGSQYF.

A word on this clonotype: A clone one base away is much larger, so this may be a read error. DNA for the CDR3: TGTGCCAGCAGCTATCCACCGGGACAGGGGGAGGAAGATACGCAGTATTTT. Its protein is CASSYPPGQGEEDTQYF. The chain joins TRBV25-1 to TRBJ2-3; 11 bases match TRBD1. V shed 6 bases and J 5 bases; nucleotides not matched to a gene: 13. CDR1 MGHDK and CDR2 SYGVNS come from the germline V gene. The CDR3 runs 17 residues.

This clonotype was observed many times. The chain is built from TRBV3-1 and TRBJ2-7, with D hard to call. The CDR3 runs to 14 residues. Germline CDR1 is LGHDT and CDR2 is YNNKEL (reference sequence). Trimming stripped 0 bases from V and 1 base from J, with 7 bases between. The CDR3 loop reads CASSQDPTSYEQYF. CDR3 nucleotide sequence: TGTGCCAGCAGCCAAGATCCAACGTCCTACGAGCAGTACTTC.

This clonotype was picked up one time. The J gene is TRBJ2-4, the V gene TRBV13; tentative D call: TRBD2 (6 bases). Trimming stripped 5 bases from V and 0 bases from J, with 20 bases between. Germline CDR1 reads PRHDT; CDR2 reads FYEKMQ (reference sequence). The CDR3 loop spans 18 amino acids. The CDR3 bases are TGTGCCAGCAGCCCGCCCAACTCACTAGCCTCAGCCAAAAACATTCAGTACTTC. This sequence encodes CASSPPNSLASAKNIQYF.

The chain uses TRBV6-1 and TRBJ2-5; D is undetermined. The CDR3 runs 16 residues. V was clipped by 6 bases and J by 1 base, with 18 bases between them. Germline assignment: CDR1 MNHNS and CDR2 SASEGT. CDR3 sequence reads: CASRRAPSGVQETQYF. The CDR3 nucleotides are TGTGCCAGCAGACGGGCGCCCTCGGGCGTCCAAGAGACCCAGTACTTC.

This clonotype was found many times. The rearrangement uses TRBV7-7 and TRBJ2-1; TRBD2 agrees at 8 bases. V shed 1 base, J shed 5 bases, and the junction held 13 bases outside the gene matches. Germline CDR1 is SSHAT and CDR2 is FNYEAQ (reference sequence). The CDR3 contains 18 residues. CDR3 DNA: TGTGCCAGCAGCTTAGTCCCCGGAGTTAGCGGGGATAACAATGAGCAGTTCTTC. It translates to CASSLVPGVSGDNNEQFF.

This clonotype was recorded many times. At one end, the junction sequence differs from germline, possibly due to a read error. The chain couples TRBV11-2 to TRBJ2-7; the match to TRBD2 covers 8 bases. The CDR3 has 15 amino acids. Germline values: CDR1 SGHAT, CDR2 FQNNGV. The CDR3 protein is CASSLDGGRPYEQYF. Written as DNA, the CDR3 is TGTGCCAGCAGCCTAGACGGCGGGAGGCCCTACGAGCAGTACTTC.

This clonotype occurred many times. The chain couples TRBV12-3 or TRBV12-4 to TRBJ1-3; D gene ambiguous. V dropped 6 bases and J dropped 0 bases, with 9 bases sitting between them. The CDR3 runs 14 residues. The chain's CDR3 is CASSLGLSGNTIYF. CDR3 coding DNA: TGTGCCAGCAGCCTAGGTCTCTCTGGAAACACCATATATTTT.

In its sample, this clonotype was seen many times. The rearrangement links TRBV28 to TRBJ1-5; 9 bases agree with TRBD1. The CDR3 totals 14 residues. V lost 2 bases to trimming and J lost 5 bases; unmatched junction nucleotides: 1. Germline V gene sequence: CDR1 MDHEN, CDR2 SYDVKM. This CDR3 reads CASSLGTGYQPQHF. The CDR3 DNA is TGTGCCAGCAGTTTAGGGACAGGGTATCAGCCCCAGCATTTT.

This clonotype was observed many times. The rearrangement uses TRBV7-2 and TRBJ2-1, with TRBD2 matching over 8 bases. CDR1 and CDR2 from the germline V gene are SGHTA and FQGNSA. This CDR3 has 16 residues. With 1 base clipped from V and 6 bases from J, the junction kept 8 bases outside the gene matches. The CDR3 nucleotides are TGTGCCAGCAGCTTAGTTGCGGGACTAGGCCCCAATGAGCAGTTCTTC. Its translation: CASSLVAGLGPNEQFF.

This clonotype was seen a handful of times. This chain connects TRBV5-6 to TRBJ2-1, with D possibly TRBD2 on 5 matching bases. CDR1 is SGHDT, CDR2 YYEEEE, per germline. The V end lost 4 bases, the J end lost 6 bases, and 17 bases lay between the germline ends. The length of the CDR3 is 15 residues. The DNA of the CDR3 is TGTGCCAGCAGCCTAGGACTCGATGTGGTCAATGAGCAGTTCTTC. It encodes CASSLGLDVVNEQFF. Complete variable domain (other parts from reference TRBV5-6 and TRBJ2-1): DAGVTQSPTHLIKTRGQQVTLRCSPKSGHDTVSWYQQALGQGPQFIFQYYEEEERQRGNFPDRFSGHQFPNYSSELNVNALLLGDSALYLCASSLGLDVVNEQFFGPGTRLTVL.

There are many counts of this clonotype. The chain joins TRBV20-1 to TRBJ1-5, with D possibly being TRBD1 (5 bases). The CDR3 length is 12 residues. V lost 0 bases and J 7 bases, leaving 7 bases between the germline ends. CDR1 is DFQATT, CDR2 SNEGSKA, per germline (reference sequence). The CDR3 sequence: CSARDGGQPQHF. The CDR3 DNA follows: TGCAGTGCTAGAGATGGGGGGCAGCCCCAGCATTTT.

This clonotype was seen at least ten times. The chain combines TRBV10-1 with TRBJ2-3, with a weak D call TRBD2 (6 bases). Germline V gene sequence: CDR1 WNHNN, CDR2 SYGVQD (reference sequence). Trimming cost V 6 bases and J 2 bases, with 15 bases left between them. The CDR3 consists of 15 residues. Here the CDR3 reads CASSLKGLYTDTQYF. DNA of the CDR3: TGCGCCAGCAGCCTAAAGGGACTCTACACAGATACGCAGTATTTT.